The 13 T cell receptor beta chains listed next were all sequenced from one sample in a study of blood T cell repertoires in COVID-19. Generated by immunoSEQ multiplex PCR, the TCRdb table keeps only in-frame clones and is missing some. The sample includes more than 150,000 clones, around 95% of them seen just once. Sequencing was performed on peripheral blood. These receptors were taken from a man aged 30 to 39 with COVID-19, enrolled during active disease.

The gene calls are TRBV5-1 and TRBJ1-4; no reliable D call. V gave up 0 bases and J gave up 7 bases, with 13 bases separating them. The CDR3 runs to 15 residues. Germline-derived CDR1 and CDR2 are SGHRS and YFSETQ. DNA for the CDR3: TGCGCCAGCAGCTTGGGGTCGGGAGATAGTGAAAAACTGTTTTTT. Amino acids: CASSLGSGDSEKLFF. Supplemented by reference TRBV5-1 and TRBJ1-4, the full variable domain reads KAGVTQTPRYLIKTRGQQVTLSCSPISGHRSVSWYQQTPGQGLQFLFEYFSETQRNKGNFPGRFSGRQFSNSRSEMNVSTLELGDSALYLCASSLGSGDSEKLFFGSGTQLSVL.

V and J are TRBV5-1 and TRBJ1-5, with D unresolved. This CDR3 contains 15 residues. Trimming took off 2 bases at V and 0 bases at J, with 9 bases between the two ends. Germline V CDR1 and CDR2: SGHRS, YFSETQ. The CDR3 protein is CASSLAGTSNQPQHF. The CDR3 bases are TGCGCCAGCAGCTTAGCGGGCACTAGCAATCAGCCCCAGCATTTT.

The rearrangement links TRBV5-4 to TRBJ1-4, with D possibly TRBD1 on 6 matching bases. Germline CDR1 reads SGHNT; CDR2 reads YYREEE (reference sequence). The V and J ends lost 4 bases and 0 bases respectively, with 10 bases between them. CDR3 size: 15 residues. CDR3 nucleotides: TGTGCCAGCAGCCACAGGACAGCAACTAATGAAAAACTGTTTTTT. The encoded protein is CASSHRTATNEKLFF.

The chain links TRBV5-6 to TRBJ1-2; 7 bases agree with TRBD1. With 4 bases clipped from V and 4 bases from J, the junction kept 10 bases outside the gene matches. The CDR3 sequence is 15 residues long. Germline CDR1 and CDR2: SGHDT and YYEEEE. CDR3 protein: CASSAGQRFVYGYTF. The CDR3 coding sequence is TGTGCCAGCAGCGCGGGACAGAGATTTGTCTATGGCTACACCTTC. The complete variable domain, with remaining parts taken from reference TRBV5-6 and TRBJ1-2, reads DAGVTQSPTHLIKTRGQQVTLRCSPKSGHDTVSWYQQALGQGPQFIFQYYEEEERQRGNFPDRFSGHQFPNYSSELNVNALLLGDSALYLCASSAGQRFVYGYTFGSGTRLTVV.

This chain connects TRBV7-2 to TRBJ2-1, with TRBD2 matching 8 bases. The CDR3 loop spans 14 amino acids. The germline CDR1 and CDR2 sequences are SGHTA and FQGNSA. Losses at the gene ends were 1 base for V and 9 bases for J; bases not matched to a gene: 5. This CDR3 is CASSLVSGEIEQFF. The CDR3 bases are TGTGCCAGCAGCTTAGTTAGCGGGGAGATTGAGCAGTTCTTC.

The rearrangement links TRBV4-1 to TRBJ2-1; 7 bases agree with TRBD2. The germline gives CDR1 MGHRA, CDR2 YSYEKL. This CDR3 is 13 amino acids long. The trim removed 8 bases at V and 8 bases at J, leaving 9 bases unmatched. The CDR3 loop reads CASALPGGDEQFF. The DNA of the CDR3 is TGCGCCAGCGCCCTGCCGGGGGGAGATGAGCAGTTCTTC.

This chain uses TRBV19 with TRBJ1-3; 12 nucleotides match TRBD1. The length of the CDR3 is 15 residues. From germline, CDR1 is LNHDA and CDR2 SQIVND (reference sequence). The V gene end was trimmed by 5 bases and the J gene end by 4 bases; junction bases not matched to a gene: 3. The CDR3 DNA follows: TGTGCCAGTAGTCCGGGACAGGGGGCCGGAAACACCATATATTTT. Its translation is CASSPGQGAGNTIYF.

The chain carries TRBV7-9 and TRBJ1-2; 7 positions match TRBD1. The V segment lost 3 bases and the J segment 4 bases; nucleotides outside the gene matches: 11. The germline CDR1 and CDR2 sequences are SEHNR and FQNEAQ (reference sequence). The CDR3 has 16 amino acids. CDR3 region: CASSLGPGQKIYGYTF. The CDR3, as DNA: TGTGCCAGCAGCTTGGGGCCGGGACAGAAGATCTATGGCTACACCTTC.

The chain carries TRBV6-6 and TRBJ1-1; TRBD1 aligns across 7 bases. Germline CDR1 reads MNHNY; CDR2 reads SVGAGI (reference sequence). V was pared by 5 bases and J by 0 bases, with 9 bases of the junction left unmatched. CDR3 length equals 16 residues. For the CDR3, the DNA is TGTGCCAGCAGTAATACCCGGACAGGTCTGAACACTGAAGCTTTCTTT. Protein sequence: CASSNTRTGLNTEAFF.

CDR3 DNA: TGCAGCGTGGCCGGGACTAGCGGGGGCACAGATACGCAGTATTTT. This sequence encodes CSVAGTSGGTDTQYF. The V call is TRBV29-1, the J call TRBJ2-3; TRBD2 aligns across 13 bases. V was clipped by 6 bases and J by 1 base; unmatched bases: 4. This CDR3 spans 15 amino acids. Germline CDR1 SQVTM, CDR2 ANQGSEA.

V and J are TRBV3-1 (or the pseudogene TRBV3-2) and TRBJ2-3; 8 bases match TRBD2. Trimming at V came to 7 bases and at J to 3 bases, leaving 6 bases not matched to a gene. This CDR3 has 14 amino acids. The germline CDR1 and CDR2 sequences are LGHDT and YNNKEL (reference sequence). As DNA, the CDR3 is TGTGCCAGCACCTCAGCGGGGGAAACAGATACGCAGTATTTT. It codes for CASTSAGETDTQYF.

This clone has just one count. The chain uses TRBV7-9 and TRBJ1-5; D is possibly TRBD1 (6 bases). Per germline, CDR1 SEHNR and CDR2 FQNEAQ (reference sequence). This CDR3 region has 15 residues. Trimming removed 8 bases from V and 2 bases from J, with 16 bases in between. In DNA form, the CDR3 reads TGTGCCAGCGGGCAAGCAGGGGCTGGCAATCAGCCCCAGCATTTT. Translated, it gives CASGQAGAGNQPQHF.

V is TRBV19 and J is TRBJ1-2, with D tentatively TRBD1 (6 bases). Germline V gene sequence: CDR1 LNHDA, CDR2 SQIVND (reference sequence). This CDR3 comprises 13 residues. V was pared by 4 bases and J by 5 bases, with 11 bases between. CDR3 bases: TGTGCCAGTAGTACCGGGACACCTTATGGCTACACCTTC. It codes for CASSTGTPYGYTF.